Listed here are 22 T cell receptor beta chains from one sample, sequenced in a study of blood T cell repertoires in COVID-19. Here immunoSEQ multiplex PCR was the method, and the copy in TCRdb shows in-frame clones only, minus some. Here the sample spans fewer than 110,000 clones, about 80% being singletons. Sequenced material: peripheral blood. All receptors come from a man between 70 and 80 years old with acute or convalescent COVID-19.

J is TRBJ2-7 and V is TRBV20-1; 10 positions match TRBD2. Germline V lookup: CDR1 DFQATT, CDR2 SNEGSKA (reference sequence). The ends lost 3 bases at V and 2 bases at J; junction bases unmatched: 10. The CDR3 is made up of 16 amino acids. CDR3 coding DNA: TGCAGTGCTAGTCGGGCGTCTAGCGGGGGAGCCTACGAGCAGTACTTC. Translated: CSASRASSGGAYEQYF.

The chain has TRBV7-2 and TRBJ1-1, with 8 bases aligning to TRBD1. The germline gives CDR1 SGHTA, CDR2 FQGNSA. V lost 5 bases and J lost 3; bases outside the gene matches: 8. The CDR3 is made up of 15 amino acids. The CDR3 protein is CASSGPGGADTEAFF. The CDR3 DNA sequence: TGTGCCAGCAGCGGACCAGGGGGCGCGGACACTGAAGCTTTCTTT.

V is TRBV18 and J is TRBJ1-3; 10 bases align to TRBD1. This CDR3 has 17 residues. Germline loops: CDR1 KGHSH, CDR2 LQKENI. V was pared by 2 bases and J by 3 bases, with 7 bases of the junction left unmatched. DNA of the CDR3: TGTGCCAGCTCACCAATGGACAGGGGGGAAATTGGAAACACCATATATTTT. Its translation: CASSPMDRGEIGNTIYF.

The J gene is TRBJ1-2, the V gene TRBV5-1, with a possible D match to TRBD1 (5 bases). The CDR3 spans 13 residues. CDR1 and CDR2 (germline): SGHRS, YFSETQ. V lost 4 bases and J 5 bases, leaving 12 bases between the germline ends. This chain's CDR3 is CASSPDGGYGYTF. CDR3 DNA sequence: TGCGCCAGCAGCCCGGATGGGGGGTATGGCTACACCTTC.

V gene TRBV3-1 (or the pseudogene TRBV3-2) combines with J gene TRBJ2-3; maybe TRBD2 (7 bases). Between the trimmed V and J ends, which lost 8 bases and 6 bases, there was a span of 12 bases. CDR1 is LGHDT and CDR2 is YNNKEL in the germline V gene (reference sequence). The CDR3 has 12 amino acids. CDR3 DNA: TGTGCCAGCCGGAGGGGGGGCGATACGCAGTATTTT. Its protein is CASRRGGDTQYF.

The chain carries TRBV19 and TRBJ2-2; TRBD1 is a possible D gene (6 bases). Germline V gene lookup returns CDR1 LNHDA and CDR2 SQIVND (reference sequence). The CDR3 covers 14 residues. Trimming took 5 bases from V and 7 from J, leaving 14 bases between them. This chain's CDR3 is CASSGYRDGGELFF. The CDR3 DNA reads as TGTGCCAGTAGTGGATACAGGGACGGCGGGGAGCTGTTTTTT.

The chain recombines TRBV9 with TRBJ2-1; TRBD1 might be the D (6 bases). Germline-derived CDR1 and CDR2 are SGDLS and YYNGEE. Deletions cut 7 bases from V and 9 bases from J, with 20 bases between. The CDR3 covers 14 residues. CDR3 coding DNA: TGTGCCAGCTGCCCGACAGGTGAACCCCTTGAGCAGTTCTTC. Translated: CASCPTGEPLEQFF.

This clone was seen just once. The chain carries TRBV29-1 and TRBJ2-7; 9 bases align to TRBD1. After removal of 5 bases from V and 4 bases from J, the junction contained 6 bases not matched to a gene. The CDR3 has 13 residues. The germline gives CDR1 SQVTM, CDR2 ANQGSEA. CDR3 sequence (DNA): TGCAGCGTTTTTGACAGGGGGGTTTACGAGCAGTACTTC. Translated: CSVFDRGVYEQYF.

V usage is TRBV3-1 (or the pseudogene TRBV3-2) and J usage is TRBJ2-7, with 7 bases aligning to TRBD2. V lost 1 base to trimming and J lost 6 bases; unmatched junction nucleotides: 12. The CDR3 contains 16 residues. Germline V CDR1 and CDR2: LGHDT, YNNKEL (reference sequence). CDR3 sequence: CASSQGRGGTVGEQYF. The CDR3 bases are TGTGCCAGCAGCCAAGGGAGGGGAGGGACGGTGGGCGAGCAGTACTTC.

The chain couples TRBV11-3 to TRBJ1-2; D is uncertain. V dropped 1 base and J dropped 5 bases, with 8 bases sitting between them. This CDR3 comprises 13 residues. The germline CDR1 and CDR2 sequences are SGHNT and YENEEA. The CDR3 DNA sequence: TGTGCCAGCAGCTTAGGTGGAGGGTATGGCTACACCTTC. Translation: CASSLGGGYGYTF.

The rearrangement links TRBV7-3 to TRBJ2-1, with D possibly matching TRBD1 (5 bases). Trimming left V 3 bases short and J 2 bases short, with 14 bases between. The CDR3 is 16 amino acids. CDR1 and CDR2 (germline): SGHTA, FQGTGA. The CDR3 DNA follows: TGTGCCAGCAGCTTTTTTAGGGGTCCTCCCTACAATGAGCAGTTCTTC. As protein: CASSFFRGPPYNEQFF.

The chain employs TRBV9 and TRBJ2-1; 9 nucleotides align to TRBD2. V gave up 2 bases and J gave up 9 bases; unmatched junction bases: 9. The germline gives CDR1 SGDLS, CDR2 YYNGEE. The CDR3 is 15 amino acids. The CDR3 spells CASSVEVAGEVEQFF. The CDR3 bases are TGTGCCAGCAGCGTTGAGGTAGCGGGGGAAGTTGAGCAGTTCTTC.

V and J are TRBV5-4 and TRBJ2-7, with D possibly being TRBD2 (6 bases). Germline V gene lookup returns CDR1 SGHNT and CDR2 YYREEE (reference sequence). This CDR3 is built from 15 residues. Deletions cut 4 bases from V and 7 bases from J, with 21 bases between. CDR3 in amino acids: CASSRGGMGLLEQYF. DNA of the CDR3: TGTGCCAGCAGCCGGGGCGGGATGGGCCTTTTGGAGCAGTACTTC.

V usage is TRBV12-5 and J usage is TRBJ1-5; weak D call: TRBD1 (6 bases). Germline V gene data show CDR1 as LGHNT and CDR2 as FRNRAP. The V end lost 6 bases, the J end lost 0 bases, and 18 bases lay between the germline ends. This CDR3 has 17 residues. In DNA form, the CDR3 reads TGTGCTAGTGGCCCCTGGACAGATCGGAATAGCAATCAGCCCCAGCATTTT. Encoded protein: CASGPWTDRNSNQPQHF. The full variable domain, in which reference TRBV12-5 and TRBJ1-5 provide the parts outside the CDR3, is DARVTQTPRHKVTEMGQEVTMRCQPILGHNTVFWYRQTMMQGLELLAYFRNRAPLDDSGMPKDRFSAEMPDATLATLKIQPSEPRDSAVYFCASGPWTDRNSNQPQHFGDGTRLSIL.

The CDR3 bases are TGTGCCAGCAGCTCCTACAGGGGGCGGCTAAGAGATGAAAAACTGTTTTTT. Translation: CASSSYRGRLRDEKLFF. This chain uses TRBV9 with TRBJ1-4; 9 bases match TRBD1. This CDR3 contains 17 residues. Germline CDR1 and CDR2: SGDLS and YYNGEE. The junction had 13 bases not matched to a gene; V was cut back by 4 bases and J by 6 bases.

The V gene is TRBV9, the J gene TRBJ1-4, with 10 nucleotides matching TRBD1. Trimming removed 3 bases from V and 7 bases from J; junction bases left unmatched: 3. The germline V gene has CDR1 SGDLS and CDR2 YYNGEE. The CDR3 totals 14 residues. This CDR3 is CASSAGTGVEKLFF. As DNA, the CDR3 is TGTGCCAGCAGCGCCGGGACAGGGGTTGAAAAACTGTTTTTT. The full variable domain, with the rest looked up from reference TRBV9 and TRBJ1-4, is DSGVTQTPKHLITATGQRVTLRCSPRSGDLSVYWYQQSLDQGLQFLIQYYNGEERAKGNILERFSAQQFPDLHSELNLSSLELGDSALYFCASSAGTGVEKLFFGSGTQLSVL.

The chain combines TRBV5-6 with TRBJ1-6, with D perhaps TRBD1 (5 bases). Germline CDR1 SGHDT, CDR2 YYEEEE. This CDR3 is built from 15 residues. The ends were cut back, 3 bases at V and 4 bases at J, with 11 bases in the middle. The CDR3 DNA sequence: TGTGCCAGCAGCTACCCCCGACAGTATAATTCACCCCTCCACTTT. This translates into CASSYPRQYNSPLHF.

The V gene is TRBV29-1, the J gene TRBJ2-5; possibly TRBD1 for D (5 bases). V lost 6 bases, J lost 5 bases, and 13 bases lay in between. The germline CDR1 and CDR2 sequences are SQVTM and ANQGSEA. The CDR3 runs to 12 residues. CDR3 DNA: TGCAGCGTAGGGGCGAGTGGGGAGACCCAGTACTTC. It specifies CSVGASGETQYF.

The chain carries TRBV3-1 (or the pseudogene TRBV3-2) and TRBJ2-5, with D tentatively TRBD1 (5 bases). CDR1 and CDR2 (germline): LGHDT, YNNKEL (reference sequence). Trimming cost V 2 bases and J 5 bases, with 9 bases left between them. The CDR3 spans 13 residues. CDR3 loop: CASSQLRGETQYF. For the CDR3, the DNA is TGTGCCAGCAGCCAACTTAGGGGCGAGACCCAGTACTTC.

This chain joins TRBV10-3 and TRBJ1-1, with 10 bases that match TRBD1. The CDR3 is 15 residues long. Looked up from germline, CDR1 is ENHRY and CDR2 is SYGVKD. V lost 6 bases and J lost 6; bases outside the gene matches: 10. The CDR3 reads CAIRDGRQGAPEAFF. For the CDR3, the DNA is TGTGCCATCAGGGACGGTCGACAGGGGGCCCCTGAAGCTTTCTTT.

The gene calls are TRBV6-1 and TRBJ1-5; TRBD1 might be the D (5 bases). V lost 0 bases and J 6 bases, leaving 18 bases between the germline ends. This CDR3 has 17 residues. Germline values: CDR1 MNHNS, CDR2 SASEGT. Here the CDR3 reads CASSEAGMAGGGQPQHF. For the CDR3, the DNA is TGTGCCAGCAGTGAAGCGGGGATGGCGGGGGGAGGTCAGCCCCAGCATTTT.

V gene TRBV19 combines with J gene TRBJ2-1, with D possibly TRBD1 on 6 matching bases. CDR3 length equals 13 residues. V was clipped by 3 bases and J by 6 bases, with 9 bases between them. The germline CDR1 and CDR2 sequences are LNHDA and SQIVND (reference sequence). The CDR3 bases are TGTGCCAGTAGTATCCCAGGGGTCAATGAGCAGTTCTTC. It codes for CASSIPGVNEQFF.